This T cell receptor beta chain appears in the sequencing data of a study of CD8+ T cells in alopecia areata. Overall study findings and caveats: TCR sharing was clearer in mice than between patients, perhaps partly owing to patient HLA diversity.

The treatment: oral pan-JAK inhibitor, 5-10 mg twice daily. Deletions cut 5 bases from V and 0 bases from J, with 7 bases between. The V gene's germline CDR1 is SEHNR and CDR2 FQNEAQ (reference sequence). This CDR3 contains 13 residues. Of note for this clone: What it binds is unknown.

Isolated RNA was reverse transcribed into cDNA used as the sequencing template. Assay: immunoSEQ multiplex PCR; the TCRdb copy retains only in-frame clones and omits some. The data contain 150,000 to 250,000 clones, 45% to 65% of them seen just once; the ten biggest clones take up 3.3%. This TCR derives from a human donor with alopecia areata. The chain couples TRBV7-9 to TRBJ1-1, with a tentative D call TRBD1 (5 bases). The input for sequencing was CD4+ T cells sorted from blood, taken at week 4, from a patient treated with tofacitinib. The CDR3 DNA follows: TGTGCCAGCAGCCAACAGGTGAACACTGAAGCTTTCTTT. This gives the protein CASSQQVNTEAFF.